This T cell receptor (beta chain) is drawn from a study of T cells in Graves' hyperthyroidism and ophthalmopathy. By sample share, this clonotype is medium-sized. Its antigen remains unknown. Patients with uncontrolled infections, other autoimmune diseases, pregnancy or lactation were excluded. Based on clinical symptoms, serum thyroxine and TRAb, thyroid ultrasound and orbital computed tomography, diagnoses were reached. RNA transcripts served as the template for amplifying TCR beta CDR3 regions. First-round RT-PCR with HTBI primers amplified the TCR CDR3 region. MiXCR, run by TCRdb on the multiplex PCR reads, gives a single entry per CDR3 protein. The sample shows almost 250,000 distinct CDR3 sequences, almost 25% of them seen only once. Trimming cost V 7 bases and J 9 bases; bases outside gene matches: 3. The CDR3 covers 10 residues. Germline V gene lookup returns CDR1 SNHLY and CDR2 FYNNEI. General study results and limits: Blood shared most expanded thyroid clonotypes above 0.001. A 13 V-J signature model discriminated ophthalmopathy versus stable hyperthyroidism.

The chain has TRBV2 and TRBJ2-7, with TRBD1 matching 7 bases. Sample: blood. This receptor was obtained from a woman in her thirties or forties with Graves' ophthalmopathy. The CDR3 DNA is TGTGCCAGCAACCAGGGGGTGCAGTACTTC. Translation: CASNQGVQYF. The full variable domain, rest sourced from reference TRBV2 and TRBJ2-7, is EPEVTQTPSHQVTQMGQEVILRCVPISNHLYFYWYRQILGQKVEFLVSFYNNEISEKSEIFDDQFSVERPDGSNFTLKIRSTKLEDSAMYFCASNQGVQYFGPGTRLTVT.